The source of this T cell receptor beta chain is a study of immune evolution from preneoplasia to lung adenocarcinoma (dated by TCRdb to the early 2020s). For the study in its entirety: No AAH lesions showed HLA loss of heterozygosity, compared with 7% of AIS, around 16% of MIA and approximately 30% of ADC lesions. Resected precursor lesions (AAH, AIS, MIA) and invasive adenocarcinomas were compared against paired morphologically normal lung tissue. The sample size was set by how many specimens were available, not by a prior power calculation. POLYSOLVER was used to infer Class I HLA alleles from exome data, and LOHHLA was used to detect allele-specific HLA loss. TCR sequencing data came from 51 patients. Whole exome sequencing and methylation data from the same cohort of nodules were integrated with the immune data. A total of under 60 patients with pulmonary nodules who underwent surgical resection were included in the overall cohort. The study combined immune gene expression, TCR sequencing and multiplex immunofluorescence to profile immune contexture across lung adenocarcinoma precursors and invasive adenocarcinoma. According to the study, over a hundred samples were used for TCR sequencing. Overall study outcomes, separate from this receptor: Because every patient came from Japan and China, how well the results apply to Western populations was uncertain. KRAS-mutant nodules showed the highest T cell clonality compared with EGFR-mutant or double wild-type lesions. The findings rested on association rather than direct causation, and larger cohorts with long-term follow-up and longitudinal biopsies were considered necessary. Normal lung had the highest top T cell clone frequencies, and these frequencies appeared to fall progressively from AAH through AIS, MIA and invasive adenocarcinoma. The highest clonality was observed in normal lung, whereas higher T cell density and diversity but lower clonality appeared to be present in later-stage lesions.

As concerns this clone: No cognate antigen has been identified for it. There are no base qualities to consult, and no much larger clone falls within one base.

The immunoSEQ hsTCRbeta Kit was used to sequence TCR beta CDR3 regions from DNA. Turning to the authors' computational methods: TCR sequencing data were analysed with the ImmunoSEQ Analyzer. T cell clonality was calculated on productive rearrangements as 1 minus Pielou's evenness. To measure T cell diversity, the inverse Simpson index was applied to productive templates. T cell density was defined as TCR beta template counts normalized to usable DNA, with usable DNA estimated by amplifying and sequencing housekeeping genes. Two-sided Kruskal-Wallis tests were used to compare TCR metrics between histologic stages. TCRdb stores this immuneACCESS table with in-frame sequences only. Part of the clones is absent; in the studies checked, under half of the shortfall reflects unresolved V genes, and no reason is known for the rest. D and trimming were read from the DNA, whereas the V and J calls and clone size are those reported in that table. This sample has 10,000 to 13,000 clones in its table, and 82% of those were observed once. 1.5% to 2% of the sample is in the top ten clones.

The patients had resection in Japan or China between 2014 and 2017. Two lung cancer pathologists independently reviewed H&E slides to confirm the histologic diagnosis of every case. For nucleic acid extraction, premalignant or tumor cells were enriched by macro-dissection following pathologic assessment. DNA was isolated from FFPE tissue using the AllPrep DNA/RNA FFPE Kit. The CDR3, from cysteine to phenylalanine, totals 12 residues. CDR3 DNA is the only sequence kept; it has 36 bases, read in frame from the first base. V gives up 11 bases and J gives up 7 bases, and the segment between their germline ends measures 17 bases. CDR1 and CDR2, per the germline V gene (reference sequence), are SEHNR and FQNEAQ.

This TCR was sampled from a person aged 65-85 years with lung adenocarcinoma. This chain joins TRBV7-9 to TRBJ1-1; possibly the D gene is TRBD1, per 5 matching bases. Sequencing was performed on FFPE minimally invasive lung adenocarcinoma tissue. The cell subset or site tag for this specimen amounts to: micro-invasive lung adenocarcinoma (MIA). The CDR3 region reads CAGTGGTGEAFF. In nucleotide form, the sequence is TGTGCCGGCACAGGTGGCACCGGTGAAGCTTTCTTT.